These 16 T cell receptor beta chains originate from one sample sequenced in a study of cytomegalovirus exposure and HLA in healthy donors. 60 Vbeta and 13 Jbeta primers were used in PCR. Only in-frame clones appear in the TCRdb table, and some are missing; sequencing was by immunoSEQ multiplex PCR. The profile shows approximately 140,000 clones, around 81% of them singletons. Sequencing input: PBMCs. All receptors derive from a man in his forties in good health and CMV-seropositive.

The V call is TRBV4-2, the J call TRBJ2-2, with 10 nucleotides matching TRBD1. Germline V gene data show CDR1 as LGHNA and CDR2 as YNFKEQ. The junction had 5 bases not matched to a gene; V was cut back by 4 bases and J by 0 bases. This CDR3 has 17 residues. The CDR3, as DNA: TGTGCCAGCAGCCCCCGGGACAGGGGCCCGAACACCGGGGAGCTGTTTTTT. This translates into CASSPRDRGPNTGELFF.

The chain carries TRBV25-1 and TRBJ1-1; 7 bases map to TRBD1. Germline V gives CDR1 MGHDK, CDR2 SYGVNS. Germline trimming cut 6 bases from V and 11 bases from J; bases unmatched to any gene: 15. The CDR3 extends over 14 amino acids. The CDR3 DNA reads TGTGCCAGCAGATCACCCCATCACAGGGGATCGGCTTTCTTT. Translated, it gives CASRSPHHRGSAFF.

The chain employs TRBV30 and TRBJ2-1, with 16 bases lining up with TRBD2. This CDR3 has 17 amino acids. CDR1 GTSNPN and CDR2 SVGIG come from the germline V gene (reference sequence). CDR3 amino acids: CAGGGTSGRDSYNEQFF. The CDR3 nucleotides are TGTGCGGGGGGTGGGACTAGCGGGAGGGACTCCTACAATGAGCAGTTCTTC.

The chain is built from TRBV27 and TRBJ2-7, with D possibly TRBD1 on 5 matching bases. From germline, CDR1 is MNHEY and CDR2 SMNVEV (reference sequence). This CDR3 has 14 residues. Trimming stripped 3 bases from V and 3 bases from J, with 12 bases between. The CDR3 sequence: CASSFLGVNYEQYF. The DNA for the CDR3 is TGTGCCAGCAGTTTTTTAGGGGTGAACTACGAGCAGTACTTC.

The V and J genes are TRBV7-9 and TRBJ2-4, with 9 bases fitting TRBD2. The CDR3 runs 16 residues. Losses at the gene ends were 8 bases for V and 6 bases for J; bases not matched to a gene: 14. Germline values: CDR1 SEHNR, CDR2 FQNEAQ (reference sequence). The CDR3 DNA reads as TGTGCCAGCCGCGGTCTGCGGGAGGGCCGGGGAAACATTCAGTACTTC. Translation: CASRGLREGRGNIQYF. The full variable domain, rest sourced from reference TRBV7-9 and TRBJ2-4, is DTGVSQNPRHKITKRGQNVTFRCDPISEHNRLYWYRQTLGQGPEFLTYFQNEAQLEKSRLLSDRFSAERPKGSFSTLEIQRTEQGDSAMYLCASRGLREGRGNIQYFGAGTRLSVL.

The chain carries TRBV6-5 and TRBJ2-5, with TRBD2 as a possible D gene (6 bases). The J call may be mistaken, given a closer DNA end match to TRBJ2-7. Looked up from germline, CDR1 is MNHEY and CDR2 is SVGAGI. This CDR3 region has 13 residues. This chain's CDR3 is CASSMSGRHEQYF. In DNA form, the CDR3 reads TGTGCCAGCAGTATGAGCGGGCGCCACGAGCAGTACTTC.

This clone was observed a few times. The V call is TRBV28, the J call TRBJ2-7, with TRBD2 matching 10 bases. V dropped 1 base and J dropped 4; count of bases not matched to a gene: 13. Germline loops: CDR1 MDHEN, CDR2 SYDVKM. CDR3 length equals 18 residues. CDR3 region: CASSLSIGLGTSVYEQYF. For the CDR3, the DNA is TGTGCCAGCAGTTTATCAATCGGCTTAGGGACTAGCGTTTACGAGCAGTACTTC.

The chain recombines TRBV2 with TRBJ2-7; D ambiguous. CDR1 is SNHLY and CDR2 is FYNNEI in the germline V gene. The V and J ends lost 4 bases and 3 bases respectively, with 7 bases between them. The CDR3 extends over 12 amino acids. The CDR3 DNA sequence: TGTGCCAGCAGTGTACAAATCTACGAGCAGTACTTC. This gives the protein CASSVQIYEQYF.

The V call is TRBV4-1, the J call TRBJ2-6; D may be TRBD1 (6 bases). Germline CDR1 MGHRA, CDR2 YSYEKL. V gave up 0 bases and J gave up 0 bases, with 12 bases separating them. The CDR3 spans 18 residues. CDR3 loop: CASSQDPGASSGANVLTF. The CDR3 region has the DNA TGCGCCAGCAGCCAAGACCCAGGGGCGAGCTCTGGGGCCAACGTCCTGACTTTC.

This clone was detected only once. This chain links TRBV15 with TRBJ2-7; weak D call: TRBD2 (5 bases). The ends were cut back, 1 base at V and 3 bases at J, with 10 bases in the middle. The CDR3 runs 14 residues. Germline V gives CDR1 LNHNV, CDR2 YYDKDF (reference sequence). The CDR3 loop reads CATSRGARDYEQYF. The CDR3, as DNA: TGTGCCACCAGCAGAGGTGCTCGGGACTACGAGCAGTACTTC.

Points on this clone: Other nucleotide sequences in the sample specify the same CDR3. The chain combines TRBV4-1 with TRBJ2-7; 8 bases are a match to TRBD2. CDR1 is MGHRA, CDR2 YSYEKL, per germline. With 1 base clipped from V and 0 bases from J, the junction kept 2 bases outside the gene matches. This CDR3 contains 15 residues. For the CDR3, the DNA is TGCGCCAGCAGCCAAGGACTAGCGAGCTCCTACGAGCAGTACTTC. Translated: CASSQGLASSYEQYF.

The genes are TRBV18 and TRBJ1-1; the match to TRBD1 covers 7 bases. The CDR3 has 15 amino acids. Losses at the gene ends were 3 bases for V and 1 base for J; bases not matched to a gene: 5. The germline V gene encodes CDR1 KGHSH and CDR2 LQKENI. CDR3 DNA: TGTGCCAGCTCACCCGGACAGGTTGAGAACACTGAAGCTTTCTTT. It specifies CASSPGQVENTEAFF.

This chain connects TRBV4-3 to TRBJ1-4, with 7 bases lining up with TRBD1. Germline values: CDR1 LGHNA, CDR2 YSLEER. With V trimmed by 1 base and J by 7 bases, 6 bases remained unmatched. This CDR3 spans 15 amino acids. CDR3 DNA: TGCGCCAGCAGCCAAGCGACAGGGCGGGGTGAAAAACTGTTTTTT. This translates into CASSQATGRGEKLFF.

This chain uses TRBV5-1 with TRBJ2-3, with 8 bases lining up with TRBD1. The junction had 5 bases not matched to a gene; V was cut back by 1 base and J by 1 base. CDR1 is SGHRS, CDR2 YFSETQ, per germline. The CDR3 is 16 amino acids. CDR3 region: CASSLKVTGGTDTQYF. CDR3 coding DNA: TGCGCCAGCAGCTTGAAGGTGACAGGGGGCACAGATACGCAGTATTTT.

The J gene is TRBJ1-4, the V gene TRBV4-1; TRBD1 matches 10 bases. Germline CDR1 MGHRA, CDR2 YSYEKL. Trimming at V came to 0 bases and at J to 8 bases, leaving 6 bases not matched to a gene. CDR3 length equals 16 residues. The CDR3 nucleotides read TGCGCCAGCAGCCAAGAGGGGACAGGGGTAGGGGAAAAACTGTTTTTT. This gives the protein CASSQEGTGVGEKLFF.

The chain has TRBV11-2 and TRBJ1-2; a weak D match, TRBD1 (6 bases). V lost 1 base to trimming and J lost 7 bases, with 16 bases between them. This CDR3 spans 15 amino acids. CDR1 is SGHAT, CDR2 FQNNGV, per germline. CDR3 in amino acids: CASSLVFGGASGYTF. The DNA for the CDR3 is TGTGCCAGCAGCTTAGTATTTGGGGGGGCGAGTGGCTACACCTTC.